This TCR beta chain was identified in a study of blood T cell repertoires in COVID-19. Study information: The analysed material was cDNA or gDNA that came from T cells, B-cell-depleted T cells, or PBMCs.

This clone has only one observation. As originally analysed: By means of reference gene primer amplification, nucleated cell counts were estimated. Repertoires were generated with immunoSEQ multiplex PCR, while TCRdb's copy carries only in-frame clones and drops some. That table gives V, J and clone size, and the DNA gave D and trimming. The table lists 90,000 to 130,000 clones, 72% of them singletons. The sample taken for sequencing was peripheral blood. The clonotype originates from a woman aged 60-70 years with acute or convalescent COVID-19.

CDR3 protein: CASSQARGVVDEQFF. CDR3 bases: TGTGCCAGCAGCCAAGCCAGGGGAGTTGTCGATGAGCAGTTCTTC. The gene calls are TRBV3-1 (or the pseudogene TRBV3-2) and TRBJ2-1; tentative D call: TRBD1 (6 bases). Germline V gene sequence: CDR1 LGHDT, CDR2 YNNKEL (reference sequence). V shed 1 base and J shed 8 bases, with 15 bases lying between them. This CDR3 has 15 amino acids.